The 16 T cell receptor beta chains listed next were all sequenced from one sample in a study of T cells of healthy individuals. One entry per CDR3 protein results from TCRdb running MiXCR on the 5' RACE reads. Among 50,000 to 55,000 distinct CDR3 sequences listed, approximately 14% were seen once. These receptor sequences come from a human donor in good health.

In its sample, this clonotype was seen many times. The chain has TRBV11-2 and TRBJ2-7; 8 nucleotides match TRBD2. Per germline, CDR1 SGHAT and CDR2 FQNNGV. Unmatched junction bases numbered 13, after V lost 4 bases and J lost 5 bases. The CDR3 consists of 16 residues. The CDR3 DNA follows: TGTGCCAGCAGCTCGACTTCCGGGACTAGAAGCCACGAGCAGTACTTC. This encodes CASSSTSGTRSHEQYF.

The sample holds many counts of this clonotype. This sequence joins TRBV11-2 and TRBJ1-6; D not resolved. The germline gives CDR1 SGHAT, CDR2 FQNNGV. Trimming removed 4 bases from V and 7 bases from J, with 14 bases in between. The CDR3 contains 15 residues. CDR3 residues: CASSSPHRTNSPLHF. The CDR3 DNA follows: TGTGCCAGCAGCTCCCCTCATAGGACGAATTCACCCCTCCACTTT.

This clonotype was seen at least ten times. The gene calls are TRBV27 and TRBJ2-1; TRBD2 might be the D (5 bases). The germline V gene encodes CDR1 MNHEY and CDR2 SMNVEV (reference sequence). CDR3 length: 15 amino acids. Trimming took 6 bases from V and 6 from J, leaving 18 bases between them. The CDR3 is CASRGLQRSVNEQFF. CDR3 DNA: TGTGCCAGCAGAGGACTCCAGAGGAGTGTCAATGAGCAGTTCTTC.

This rearrangement joins TRBV10-3 to TRBJ2-5, with TRBD2 matching over 12 bases. The length of the CDR3 is 14 residues. Trimming removed 5 bases from V and 3 bases from J; junction bases left unmatched: 1. CDR1 and CDR2 (germline): ENHRY, SYGVKD. The CDR3 coding sequence is TGTGCCATCAGTCGGACTAGCGGGGAAGAGACCCAGTACTTC. It translates to CAISRTSGEETQYF.

This clonotype was seen only a few times. V gene TRBV7-2 combines with J gene TRBJ2-3, with no clear D. The CDR3 extends over 14 amino acids. V was pared by 1 base and J by 4 bases, with 9 bases between. The germline CDR1 and CDR2 sequences are SGHTA and FQGNSA. The CDR3 DNA is TGTGCCAGCAGCTTAGGTCTTGCGCCAGATACGCAGTATTTT. Translated, it gives CASSLGLAPDTQYF.

This clonotype turned up a few times. V gene TRBV2 combines with J gene TRBJ1-5; D is uncertain. The ends were cut back, 7 bases at V and 7 bases at J, with 11 bases in the middle. Germline loops: CDR1 SNHLY, CDR2 FYNNEI. The CDR3 extends over 12 amino acids. The CDR3 spells CASTKPGQPQHF. DNA for the CDR3: TGTGCCAGCACCAAGCCAGGCCAGCCCCAGCATTTT.

This clonotype was detected a few times. The chain recombines TRBV2 with TRBJ2-3; a possible D gene is TRBD2 (5 bases). V dropped 6 bases and J dropped 4 bases, with 8 bases sitting between them. The germline gives CDR1 SNHLY, CDR2 FYNNEI. The CDR3 is 12 residues long. CDR3 in amino acids: CASRGAPDTQYF. The CDR3 bases are TGTGCCAGCAGGGGAGCTCCAGATACGCAGTATTTT.

This clonotype was observed a handful of times. The V gene is TRBV14, the J gene TRBJ1-1; no reliable D call. CDR3 length equals 14 residues. Germline V lookup: CDR1 SGHDN, CDR2 FVKESK. V lost 0 bases and J lost 4, with 9 bases in between. CDR3 sequence reads: CASSQDLYVTEAFF. The CDR3, as DNA: TGTGCCAGCAGCCAAGACCTTTATGTCACTGAAGCTTTCTTT.

This clonotype was detected a few times. The genes are TRBV12-3 or TRBV12-4 and TRBJ2-7; 14 bases line up with TRBD2. With 8 bases clipped from V and 2 bases from J, the junction kept 11 bases outside the gene matches. The CDR3 sequence is 17 residues long. The CDR3 is CASAGTSGRANTYEQYF. In DNA form, the CDR3 reads TGTGCCAGCGCCGGGACTAGCGGGAGAGCTAACACCTACGAGCAGTACTTC.

This clonotype was seen ten or more times. The chain joins TRBV29-1 to TRBJ2-1, with 9 bases lining up with TRBD2. The germline gives CDR1 SQVTM, CDR2 ANQGSEA. The V and J ends lost 7 bases and 4 bases, in that order; junction bases with no gene match: 11. The CDR3 runs to 15 residues. The DNA of the CDR3 is TGCAGCGCCCCTAGCGGGGACCTTCCTTACAATGAGCAGTTCTTC. Encoded protein: CSAPSGDLPYNEQFF.

This clonotype was seen a few times. The gene calls are TRBV2 and TRBJ2-2; tentatively, D is TRBD2 (6 bases). In germline, CDR1 is SNHLY, CDR2 FYNNEI. Trimming took 6 bases from V and 1 from J, leaving 9 bases between them. CDR3 length: 14 residues. This CDR3 reads CASSPAGNTGELFF. CDR3 sequence (DNA): TGTGCCAGCAGCCCAGCGGGGAACACCGGGGAGCTGTTTTTT.

Many counts were recorded for this clonotype. This sequence joins TRBV6-4 and TRBJ2-1, with D hard to call. This CDR3 comprises 15 residues. The V end lost 1 base, the J end lost 0 bases, and 7 bases lay between the germline ends. CDR1 and CDR2 from the germline V gene are MRHNA and SNTAGT. The CDR3 sequence is CASSDWSGSYNEQFF. CDR3 DNA sequence: TGTGCCAGCAGTGACTGGTCGGGCTCCTACAATGAGCAGTTCTTC.

This clonotype has a handful of counts. The chain employs TRBV6-5 and TRBJ1-1, with a tentative D call TRBD1 (6 bases). With 0 bases removed from V and 5 bases from J, the gap between germline ends came to 10 bases. The germline V gene has CDR1 MNHEY and CDR2 SVGAGI. The CDR3 runs 14 residues. The CDR3 here is CASSYSPGTTEAFF. CDR3 bases: TGTGCCAGCAGTTACTCGCCCGGGACAACTGAAGCTTTCTTT.

The chain couples TRBV7-2 to TRBJ2-2; D is undetermined. The CDR3 length is 14 residues. The V gene's germline CDR1 is SGHTA and CDR2 FQGNSA. Trimming pared 4 bases from V and 3 bases from J, leaving 9 bases between. DNA of the CDR3: TGTGCCAGCAGCTCTTTTCGGTACACCGGGGAGCTGTTTTTT. Translation: CASSSFRYTGELFF. Full variable domain (rest looked up from reference TRBV7-2 and TRBJ2-2): GAGVSQSPSNKVTEKGKDVELRCDPISGHTALYWYRQSLGQGLEFLIYFQGNSAPDKSGLPSDRFSAERTGGSVSTLTIQRTQQEDSAVYLCASSSFRYTGELFFGEGSRLTVL.

Regarding this clonotype: A much more abundant neighbour one base away suggests this may be a read error. The rearrangement uses TRBV6-5 and TRBJ1-4; unclear D gene. The CDR3 spans 13 residues. In germline, CDR1 is MNHEY, CDR2 SVGAGI. DNA of the CDR3: TGTGCCAGCACCAAACAAAGGAGTGAAAAACTGTCTTTT. Its translation is CASTKQRSEKLSF.

The rearrangement links TRBV7-8 to TRBJ2-1; 14 bases fit TRBD2. J lost 10 bases, V lost 5 bases, and 7 bases had no gene match. In germline, CDR1 is SGHVS, CDR2 FQNEAQ. This CDR3 comprises 15 residues. The CDR3 nucleotides read TGTGCCAGCAGCCTACCGGGACTAGCGGGAGTGGAGCAGTTCTTC. It translates to CASSLPGLAGVEQFF.